This section outlines one T cell receptor beta chain sequence together with its context. Authors' processing steps: Estimation of nucleated cell counts was performed using reference gene primer amplification. Data came from immunoSEQ multiplex PCR; TCRdb stores just in-frame clones and leaves some out. The V and J calls and clone size come from that table; D and trimming were worked out from the DNA. Counted here are over 250,000 clones, roughly 85% occurring once; the ten biggest clones make up approximately 10%. V lost 2 bases to trimming and J lost 4 bases; unmatched junction nucleotides: 10. Per germline, CDR1 KGHDR and CDR2 SFDVKD. The CDR3 contains 18 residues. This entry belongs to a study of blood T cell repertoires in COVID-19. Across the whole study: The United States, Italy and Spain provided the acute and convalescent COVID-19 samples. PBMCs, B-cell-depleted T cells, or T cells provided the cDNA or gDNA that made up the material.

This rearrangement joins TRBV24-1 to TRBJ1-5; 10 bases map to TRBD1. Sequenced sample: peripheral blood. This TCR was recovered from a woman between 45 and 65 years old who had recovered from COVID-19. DNA for the CDR3: TGTGCCACCAGTGATTCTGAAGGGACAGGGGACTGGAATCAGCCCCAGCATTTT. It is translated as CATSDSEGTGDWNQPQHF.